This is a list of T cell receptor beta chains from one sample in a study of OX40 agonist ivuxolimab in advanced cancers. Clones were read by immunoSEQ multiplex PCR, and TCRdb kept only the in-frame ones, dropping some. The repertoire holds about 87,000 clones, around nine tenths seen once, with around 1.6% in the top ten. Here the sequenced sample was CD4+ or CD8+ T cells sorted from blood, taken in a trial of the OX40 agonist ivuxolimab. The receptors stem from an adult with an advanced solid tumor such as melanoma, head and neck, liver or kidney cancer. The CDR3 runs from the conserved cysteine through the conserved F or W. D genes are given only for firm matches. Rows may omit the clone size; those that give it use once, few, many or a size class.

DNA: TGTGCCTGGAGTGTGGGGGGACCCCTCCACTTT; CDR3: CAWSVGGPLHF; D: .; J: TRBJ1-6; V: TRBV30; size: few
DNA: TGTGCTAGCAGCTTCCGACTGGACAATGAGCAGTTCTTC; CDR3: CASSFRLDNEQFF; D: .; J: TRBJ2-1; V: TRBV7-7; size: .
DNA: TGTGCCAGCAGCTTGCGGGGCCCGAACACTGAAGCTTTCTTT; CDR3: CASSLRGPNTEAFF; D: .; J: TRBJ1-1; V: TRBV5-6; size: .
DNA: TGTGCCAGCAGCGCCACAGGGCTCGGTGGCACCATATATTTT; CDR3: CASSATGLGGTIYF; D: .; J: TRBJ1-3; V: TRBV9; size: .
DNA: TGTGCCAGTAGTATGACAGGGAGTAACGAGCAGTACTTC; CDR3: CASSMTGSNEQYF; D: TRBD1; J: TRBJ2-7; V: TRBV19; size: .
DNA: TGTGCCAGCAGCCCCCGACAGAGTTCCTACGAGCAGTACTTC; CDR3: CASSPRQSSYEQYF; D: .; J: TRBJ2-7; V: TRBV7-2; size: .
DNA: TGTGCCAGTAGTATAGGGGACAGGGCTGGGGCCAACGTCCTGACTTTC; CDR3: CASSIGDRAGANVLTF; D: TRBD1; J: TRBJ2-6; V: TRBV19; size: once
DNA: TGTGCCAGCAAGAGGGTGTGGCAGGCCGCGCACGAGCAGTACTTC; CDR3: CASKRVWQAAHEQYF; D: .; J: TRBJ2-7; V: TRBV6-5; size: .
DNA: TGTGCCAGCAGCTCGGGACTAGCGGGAGCATATACGCAGTATTTT; CDR3: CASSSGLAGAYTQYF; D: TRBD2; J: TRBJ2-3; V: TRBV7-8; size: .
DNA: TGTGCCAGCAGCCGGGACAGGGGGGAGACCCAGTACTTC; CDR3: CASSRDRGETQYF; D: TRBD1; J: TRBJ2-5; V: TRBV7-6; size: .
DNA: TGTGCCAGCAGCATTTATAGCGGGAGCTCCTACAATGAGCAGTTCTTC; CDR3: CASSIYSGSSYNEQFF; D: TRBD2; J: TRBJ2-1; V: TRBV7-9; size: .
DNA: TGTGCCAGCTCTCCTTCGGGAGGCACCGGGGAGCTGTTTTTT; CDR3: CASSPSGGTGELFF; D: TRBD2; J: TRBJ2-2; V: TRBV18; size: few
DNA: TGTGCCAGCAGCCCTGACGGGAGAGGGCAGCCCCAGCATTTT; CDR3: CASSPDGRGQPQHF; D: .; J: TRBJ1-5; V: TRBV7-2; size: .
DNA: TGTGCCAGTAGTACGACAGGGGCGAACACTGAAGCTTTCTTT; CDR3: CASSTTGANTEAFF; D: TRBD1; J: TRBJ1-1; V: TRBV19; size: .
DNA: TGTGCCAGCTCACCAACGACGTTGCAAGAGACCCAGTACTTC; CDR3: CASSPTTLQETQYF; D: .; J: TRBJ2-5; V: TRBV18; size: .
DNA: TGTGCCAGTAGTACCAGGACTAGCGGGCGAGGAGAGGATACGCAGTATTTT; CDR3: CASSTRTSGRGEDTQYF; D: TRBD2; J: TRBJ2-3; V: TRBV19; size: .
DNA: TGTGCCAGCGCCCCTGGAACAGGGTACGGTCAGCCCCAGCATTTT; CDR3: CASAPGTGYGQPQHF; D: .; J: TRBJ1-5; V: TRBV27; size: .
DNA: TGTGCCAGCAGCTTTCAGAGCTACACTGAAGCTTTCTTT; CDR3: CASSFQSYTEAFF; D: .; J: TRBJ1-1; V: TRBV7-6; size: few
DNA: TGTGCCAGCAGTGAGCCGACTAGAAACAATGAGCAGTTCTTC; CDR3: CASSEPTRNNEQFF; D: .; J: TRBJ2-1; V: TRBV6-1; size: .
DNA: TGTGCCAGTAGGGGACACGGGGTGGGCAATCAGCCCCAGCATTTT; CDR3: CASRGHGVGNQPQHF; D: .; J: TRBJ1-5; V: TRBV19; size: once
DNA: TGTGCCAGCAGTAGTACAGGGGATCAGCCCCAGCATTTT; CDR3: CASSSTGDQPQHF; D: TRBD1; J: TRBJ1-5; V: TRBV6-4; size: .
DNA: TGTGCCAGCAGCTTTGACAGGGGGTCAGGCTCACCCCTCCACTTT; CDR3: CASSFDRGSGSPLHF; D: TRBD1; J: TRBJ1-6; V: TRBV11-1; size: few
DNA: TGTGCCAGCAGCCTGGGGAGAAACAATGAGCAGTTCTTC; CDR3: CASSLGRNNEQFF; D: .; J: TRBJ2-1; V: TRBV7-2; size: .
DNA: TGTGCCAGCTCACCCTCCGGACAGGGGGCGCGGAACACCATATATTTT; CDR3: CASSPSGQGARNTIYF; D: TRBD1; J: TRBJ1-3; V: TRBV18; size: .
DNA: TGTGCCAGCAGTGAGACCTGGGACCACTATGGCTACACCTTC; CDR3: CASSETWDHYGYTF; D: .; J: TRBJ1-2; V: TRBV6-1; size: .
DNA: TGTGCCAGCAGCTTAGAGTTGGGGGGGCCAGGGTACCAAGAGACCCAGTACTTC; CDR3: CASSLELGGPGYQETQYF; D: .; J: TRBJ2-5; V: TRBV11-2; size: .
DNA: TGTGCCAGCAGTGTAAGCCAGGGTTTCGGGCAGCCCCAGCATTTT; CDR3: CASSVSQGFGQPQHF; D: .; J: TRBJ1-5; V: TRBV6-1; size: once
DNA: TGTGCCAGCAGTTCTTCTAGCGGGCGCTCCTACAATGAGCAGTTCTTC; CDR3: CASSSSSGRSYNEQFF; D: TRBD2; J: TRBJ2-1; V: TRBV6-5; size: .
DNA: TGTGCCAGCAGCTTAGTCAGCCTAGCGAACAATGAGCAGTTCTTC; CDR3: CASSLVSLANNEQFF; D: .; J: TRBJ2-1; V: TRBV7-2; size: .
DNA: TGTGCCAGTAGTATTCGTGGACAGCTGCTGTTTTTT; CDR3: CASSIRGQLLFF; D: .; J: TRBJ1-4; V: TRBV19; size: .
DNA: TGTGCCAGTAGTATCTCAGATAACTATGGCTACACCTTC; CDR3: CASSISDNYGYTF; D: .; J: TRBJ1-2; V: TRBV19; size: .
DNA: TGTGCCAGCAGTGAAGCAAGGGGTTCACCCCTCCACTTT; CDR3: CASSEARGSPLHF; D: .; J: TRBJ1-6; V: TRBV2; size: .
DNA: TGTGCCTGGAGGGGGGGTGCGAATTCACCCCTCCACTTT; CDR3: CAWRGGANSPLHF; D: .; J: TRBJ1-6; V: TRBV30; size: .
DNA: TGTGCCAGCAGTTACGCGGGTGAGGGGACCTACGAGCAGTACTTC; CDR3: CASSYAGEGTYEQYF; D: .; J: TRBJ2-7; V: TRBV6-5; size: .
DNA: TGTGCCAGCAGTTACACCAGGGTGGGGGGTGGAAACACCATATATTTT; CDR3: CASSYTRVGGGNTIYF; D: .; J: TRBJ1-3; V: TRBV6-5; size: .
DNA: TGTGCCAGCAGCGGTCGGGGGCCGGTTACGCAGTATTTT; CDR3: CASSGRGPVTQYF; D: .; J: TRBJ2-3; V: TRBV7-2; size: .
DNA: TGTGCCAGTAGTCACCGGGACGGCTCCTACGAGCAGTACTTC; CDR3: CASSHRDGSYEQYF; D: .; J: TRBJ2-7; V: TRBV19; size: once
DNA: TGCACCAGCAGCCAAGATCGCTGGCAGGTCCCGGAGCAGTACTTC; CDR3: CTSSQDRWQVPEQYF; D: .; J: TRBJ2-7; V: TRBV1; size: .
DNA: TGCGCCAGCAGCCAAGCCGGGAAGCCTAATGAAAAACTGTTTTTT; CDR3: CASSQAGKPNEKLFF; D: .; J: TRBJ1-4; V: TRBV4-3; size: .
DNA: TGCGCCAGCAGCTTGGTCGGATCTAGCTCCTACGAGCAGTACTTC; CDR3: CASSLVGSSSYEQYF; D: .; J: TRBJ2-7; V: TRBV5-1; size: .
DNA: TGTGCCAGCAGCTTCCCGGGACAGGTCTCTGGGGCCAACGTCCTGACTTTC; CDR3: CASSFPGQVSGANVLTF; D: TRBD1; J: TRBJ2-6; V: TRBV7-3; size: .
DNA: TGTGCCACCAGCAGTGGATGGCGGGGAAGCGGTCAGCCCCAGCATTTT; CDR3: CATSSGWRGSGQPQHF; D: .; J: TRBJ1-5; V: TRBV15; size: .
DNA: TGTGCCAGCAGACAGGGGACAAGGGCTAATGAAAAACTGTTTTTT; CDR3: CASRQGTRANEKLFF; D: TRBD1; J: TRBJ1-4; V: TRBV27; size: .
DNA: TGCGCCAGCAGCTTGGGAGACAGGGATGAGCAGTTCTTC; CDR3: CASSLGDRDEQFF; D: TRBD1; J: TRBJ2-1; V: TRBV5-1; size: once
DNA: TGCGCCAGCAGCGGTGGGGCGGGCACACACAATGAGCAGTTCTTC; CDR3: CASSGGAGTHNEQFF; D: .; J: TRBJ2-1; V: TRBV5-1; size: .
DNA: TGTGCCAGCAGCTTGTCGACTAGCTACAATGAGCAGTTCTTC; CDR3: CASSLSTSYNEQFF; D: .; J: TRBJ2-1; V: TRBV7-6; size: .
DNA: TGTGCCAGCAGCGTAGAGGAGGGGCGGGACTATGGCTACACCTTC; CDR3: CASSVEEGRDYGYTF; D: .; J: TRBJ1-2; V: TRBV9; size: .
DNA: TGCGCCAGCAGTCACCCGGGGGGGGACGAGCAGTACTTC; CDR3: CASSHPGGDEQYF; D: TRBD2; J: TRBJ2-7; V: TRBV23-1; size: .
DNA: TGTGCCTGGACATCGGGGACAGCCACCTACGAGCAGTACTTC; CDR3: CAWTSGTATYEQYF; D: TRBD1; J: TRBJ2-7; V: TRBV30; size: .
DNA: TGTGCCAGCAGGAAAACTGACATGAACACCGGGGAGCTGTTTTTT; CDR3: CASRKTDMNTGELFF; D: .; J: TRBJ2-2; V: TRBV2; size: .
DNA: TGTGCCAGCAGCCGCGAGCCAGTGTCCTACGAGCAGTACTTC; CDR3: CASSREPVSYEQYF; D: .; J: TRBJ2-7; V: TRBV7-9; size: .
DNA: TGTGCCAGCAGCCCGGGTTTGGACAGGGGGCCCGAGCAGTACTTC; CDR3: CASSPGLDRGPEQYF; D: TRBD1; J: TRBJ2-7; V: TRBV7-2; size: .
DNA: TGTGCCACCGTACGAGAGGCCCTCGGGAATGAGCAGTTCTTC; CDR3: CATVREALGNEQFF; D: .; J: TRBJ2-1; V: TRBV6-6; size: .
DNA: TGTGCCAGCAGAGTAGCGGGGGGGTCCTACAATGAGCAGTTCTTC; CDR3: CASRVAGGSYNEQFF; D: TRBD2; J: TRBJ2-1; V: TRBV6-1; size: few
DNA: TGTGCCAGCAGCGGGGGGACAGCCGAGCAGTACTTC; CDR3: CASSGGTAEQYF; D: .; J: TRBJ2-7; V: TRBV7-9; size: .
DNA: TGTGCCAGCAGCTTAACAACTGACAGGGAAAAGGATGGCTACACCTTC; CDR3: CASSLTTDREKDGYTF; D: TRBD1; J: TRBJ1-2; V: TRBV7-9; size: .
DNA: TGTGCCAGCAGTGACCCGACCCCCCTGGGCGAGCAGTACTTC; CDR3: CASSDPTPLGEQYF; D: .; J: TRBJ2-7; V: TRBV6-4; size: .
DNA: TGTGCCAGTAGCTCCGGGACTAGCTCTGGCACCGGGGAGCTGTTTTTT; CDR3: CASSSGTSSGTGELFF; D: TRBD2; J: TRBJ2-2; V: TRBV19; size: .
DNA: TGTGCCAGCAGCATCACAGGGGGCGAGACCCAGTACTTC; CDR3: CASSITGGETQYF; D: TRBD1; J: TRBJ2-5; V: TRBV7-3; size: few